These T cell receptor beta chains were read from a single sample in a study of Ad26.COV2.S vaccination and SARS-CoV-2 variants. The table came from immunoSEQ multiplex PCR; TCRdb's copy has only in-frame clones and leaves some out. The table has around 350,000 clones, around 83% seen once. The input for sequencing was peripheral blood, taken in a trial of Ad26.COV2.S vaccine versus placebo. The receptors derive from a person aged 18 to 65 who received the Ad26.COV2.S COVID-19 vaccine or a placebo. Both conserved end residues are trimmed from each CDR3.

CDR3aa | j_gene | v_gene
ASSVGTGGGNQPQH | TRBJ1-5 | TRBV9
ASSVMTGGGLGEQF | TRBJ2-1 | TRBV9
ASSQRDPDYEQY | TRBJ2-7 | TRBV21-1
ASSTRTWGRMNTEAF | TRBJ1-1 | TRBV7-2
ASSLLGGLQETQY | TRBJ2-5 | TRBV27
ASSLYSGREKAYEQY | TRBJ2-7 | TRBV7-9
SVEPGQGDEKLF | TRBJ1-4 | TRBV29-1
ATSPNPTGPGNTIY | TRBJ1-3 | TRBV15
ASSLESATFYEQY | TRBJ2-7 | TRBV5-4
ASSPLLAGGSYEQY | TRBJ2-7 | TRBV27
ASSYRGQETQY | TRBJ2-5 | TRBV6-5
ASSSSGRYNEQF | TRBJ2-1 | TRBV28
ASSPAGAGETQY | TRBJ2-5 | TRBV4-1
ASSLMGYEQY | TRBJ2-7 | TRBV12-3/TRBV12-4
ATSRGGGANVLT | TRBJ2-6 | TRBV15
ASSESGQGNTEAF | TRBJ1-1 | TRBV10-1
ASSRDIFPTYYGYT | TRBJ1-2 | TRBV5-6
ASSDGSEQY | TRBJ2-7 | TRBV10-1
ASSQRDSWNGYT | TRBJ1-2 | TRBV3-1/TRBV3-2
ATSRDPGGTGELF | TRBJ2-2 | TRBV15
AISFQEGYEQY | TRBJ2-7 | TRBV10-3
ASRGEQY | TRBJ2-7 | TRBV9
ASSPPGPRNNEQF | TRBJ2-1 | TRBV18
ASSSIGATDTQY | TRBJ2-3 | TRBV5-1
ASSAAGAETQY | TRBJ2-5 | TRBV10-2
ASSARGETQY | TRBJ2-5 | TRBV9
ASSLQGNGAGNTIY | TRBJ1-3 | TRBV5-1
ASSYSAGGYNEQF | TRBJ2-1 | TRBV6-2/TRBV6-3
ASSLDPGTSGDNEQF | TRBJ2-1 | TRBV11-2
ASSQDPGASLYEQY | TRBJ2-7 | TRBV4-1
AGEVETGPNEQF | TRBJ2-1 | TRBV19